These 24 T cell receptor beta chains share one sample of origin, sequenced in a study of blood T cell repertoires in COVID-19. TCRdb's copy holds only in-frame clones and misses some; the assay was immunoSEQ multiplex PCR. The table includes under 250,000 clones, 89% detected once. The specimen was peripheral blood. These receptors were taken from a woman aged 40 to 50 with acute or convalescent COVID-19.

This clone was seen a few times. The rearrangement uses TRBV29-1 and TRBJ1-1, with a possible D match to TRBD1 (5 bases). There are 12 residues in the CDR3. Germline values: CDR1 SQVTM, CDR2 ANQGSEA. V lost 6 bases and J 3 bases, leaving 11 bases between the germline ends. CDR3 in DNA: TGCAGCGTCCGGGGGGTGGACACTGAAGCTTTCTTT. This translates into CSVRGVDTEAFF. Variable domain in full (rest from reference TRBV29-1 and TRBJ1-1): SAVISQKPSRDICQRGTSLTIQCQVDSQVTMMFWYRQQPGQSLTLIATANQGSEATYESGFVIDKFPISRPNLTFSTLTVSNMSPEDSSIYLCSVRGVDTEAFFGQGTRLTVV.

The chain couples TRBV27 to TRBJ1-2, with 10 bases fitting TRBD1. Germline CDR1 is MNHEY and CDR2 is SMNVEV (reference sequence). This CDR3 is 14 amino acids long. With 2 bases clipped from V and 8 bases from J, the junction kept 5 bases outside the gene matches. In DNA form, the CDR3 reads TGTGCCAGCAGTTTAGCGGGGACAGGGGAAGGCTACACCTTC. Its translation is CASSLAGTGEGYTF.

This chain uses TRBV7-6 with TRBJ2-5; 7 bases are a match to TRBD1. The CDR3 is 15 amino acids. Germline CDR1 and CDR2: SGHVS and FNYEAQ. J was trimmed by 3 bases and V by 1 base; bases with no gene match: 5. CDR3 amino acids: CASSLVRGQKETQYF. CDR3 nucleotide sequence: TGTGCCAGCAGCTTAGTTAGGGGACAGAAAGAGACCCAGTACTTC. Full variable domain (rest looked up from reference TRBV7-6 and TRBJ2-5): GAGVSQSPRYKVTKRGQDVALRCDPISGHVSLYWYRQALGQGPEFLTYFNYEAQQDKSGLPNDRFSAERPEGSISTLTIQRTEQRDSAMYRCASSLVRGQKETQYFGPGTRLLVL.

This chain connects TRBV2 to TRBJ2-5; D is possibly TRBD2 (5 bases). The ends were cut back, 7 bases at V and 2 bases at J, with 14 bases in the middle. The germline gives CDR1 SNHLY, CDR2 FYNNEI. CDR3 length: 14 amino acids. The CDR3 coding sequence is TGTGCCAGCACCTCGGACTGGGTGCAAGAGACCCAGTACTTC. Protein product: CASTSDWVQETQYF.

The chain recombines TRBV7-2 with TRBJ2-2; 7 positions agree with TRBD1. Germline V gene lookup returns CDR1 SGHTA and CDR2 FQGNSA. CDR3 length: 16 amino acids. Germline trimming cut 5 bases from V and 0 bases from J; bases unmatched to any gene: 6. This CDR3 reads CASSRDRLSNTGELFF. CDR3 bases: TGTGCCAGCAGCCGGGACAGACTTTCGAACACCGGGGAGCTGTTTTTT.

The chain is built from TRBV6-1 and TRBJ1-3, with D maybe TRBD1 (5 bases). The CDR3 is 16 amino acids. V was cut by 0 bases and J by 1 base, with 10 bases left in between. From germline, CDR1 is MNHNS and CDR2 SASEGT. The CDR3: CASSEAASGSGNTIYF. The CDR3 DNA sequence: TGTGCCAGCAGTGAAGCGGCCTCAGGGTCTGGAAACACCATATATTTT.

The rearrangement uses TRBV9 and TRBJ2-7; TRBD1 agrees at 7 bases. CDR3 length: 13 residues. Germline CDR1 SGDLS, CDR2 YYNGEE. Losses at the gene ends were 7 bases for V and 6 bases for J; bases not matched to a gene: 10. In DNA form, the CDR3 reads TGTGCCAGCCGCCTAACAGGGGTGTGCGAGCAGTACGTC. Translated, it gives CASRLTGVCEQYV.

This clone was found once. This rearrangement joins TRBV5-4 to TRBJ2-3, with TRBD2 identical over 12 bases. CDR3 size: 19 residues. Germline-derived CDR1 and CDR2 are SGHNT and YYREEE (reference sequence). V shed 3 bases, J shed 0 bases, and the junction held 11 bases outside the gene matches. The CDR3 sequence: CASSSPARTSGASTDTQYF. For the CDR3, the DNA is TGTGCCAGCAGCTCGCCGGCCCGGACTAGCGGGGCTAGCACAGATACGCAGTATTTT.

This sequence joins TRBV14 and TRBJ2-5; 11 bases map to TRBD2. This CDR3 is built from 18 residues. The J segment lost 5 bases and the V segment lost 3 bases, leaving 14 bases of the junction unmatched. Looked up from germline, CDR1 is SGHDN and CDR2 is FVKESK. CDR3 nucleotide sequence: TGTGCCAGCAGCCACTTCAGACTAGCGGGGTCCTTAGGCGAGACCCAGTACTTC. Translated, it gives CASSHFRLAGSLGETQYF.

The rearrangement joins TRBV12-5 to TRBJ1-1; 8 nucleotides match TRBD1. The CDR3 length is 13 residues. Germline-derived CDR1 and CDR2 are LGHNT and FRNRAP. V gave up 5 bases and J gave up 6 bases; unmatched junction bases: 5. The DNA of the CDR3 is TGTGCTAGTGGTCCCGACAGGGGCCCTGAAGCTTTCTTT. Its protein product is CASGPDRGPEAFF. The variable domain in full, with the rest retrieved from reference TRBV12-5 and TRBJ1-1, is DARVTQTPRHKVTEMGQEVTMRCQPILGHNTVFWYRQTMMQGLELLAYFRNRAPLDDSGMPKDRFSAEMPDATLATLKIQPSEPRDSAVYFCASGPDRGPEAFFGQGTRLTVV.

The V gene is TRBV5-1, the J gene TRBJ2-3, with 10 bases lining up with TRBD2. Germline V lookup: CDR1 SGHRS, CDR2 YFSETQ. The CDR3 spans 14 residues. V gave up 8 bases and J gave up 6 bases; unmatched junction bases: 9. The CDR3 protein is CASCNSGGLDTQYF. In nucleotides, the CDR3 is TGCGCCAGTTGTAATAGCGGGGGGCTGGATACGCAGTATTTT.

The chain combines TRBV24-1 with TRBJ2-3; weak D call: TRBD2 (6 bases). The CDR3 loop spans 14 amino acids. Between the trimmed V and J ends, which lost 1 base and 8 bases, there was a span of 12 bases. Germline CDR1 KGHDR, CDR2 SFDVKD. The chain's CDR3 is CATSDLRQGGTQYF. The CDR3 coding sequence is TGTGCCACCAGTGATTTACGGCAGGGAGGTACGCAGTATTTT.

This sequence joins TRBV5-6 and TRBJ1-2; D possibly corresponds to TRBD1 (5 bases). V lost 5 bases, J lost 5 bases, and 16 bases lay in between. The CDR3 sequence is 14 residues long. The V gene's germline CDR1 is SGHDT and CDR2 YYEEEE. The DNA of the CDR3 is TGTGCCAGCAGAGCCGTCACCGGGACTTATGGCTACACCTTC. Translating it yields CASRAVTGTYGYTF.

The rearrangement joins TRBV9 to TRBJ2-3; a possible D gene is TRBD2 (7 bases). The V and J ends lost 0 bases and 3 bases respectively, with 23 bases between them. The germline CDR1 and CDR2 sequences are SGDLS and YYNGEE. CDR3 size: 19 residues. The CDR3 loop is CASSVEGGGEGLGTDTQYF. The CDR3 DNA follows: TGTGCCAGCAGCGTAGAGGGGGGGGGCGAAGGTTTGGGGACAGATACGCAGTATTTT. The whole variable domain, filled in from reference TRBV9 and TRBJ2-3, reads DSGVTQTPKHLITATGQRVTLRCSPRSGDLSVYWYQQSLDQGLQFLIQYYNGEERAKGNILERFSAQQFPDLHSELNLSSLELGDSALYFCASSVEGGGEGLGTDTQYFGPGTRLTVL.

The chain joins TRBV9 to TRBJ2-1; 11 nucleotides align to TRBD1. CDR1 SGDLS and CDR2 YYNGEE come from the germline V gene. The trim removed 3 bases at V and 6 bases at J, leaving 5 bases unmatched. The CDR3 consists of 15 residues. The CDR3 region is CASSAAGTGGNEQFF. DNA of the CDR3: TGTGCCAGCAGCGCCGCCGGGACAGGGGGCAATGAGCAGTTCTTC.

The chain recombines TRBV27 with TRBJ2-3; 7 bases fit TRBD2. V shed 6 bases, J shed 0 bases, and the junction held 3 bases outside the gene matches. Germline CDR1 and CDR2: MNHEY and SMNVEV (reference sequence). The CDR3 has 14 amino acids. CDR3 in amino acids: CASRRGFSTDTQYF. The CDR3 nucleotides read TGTGCCAGCAGGCGGGGGTTTAGCACAGATACGCAGTATTTT.

This clone occurred once. The rearrangement links TRBV11-2 to TRBJ1-6, with a weak D call TRBD1 (5 bases). The germline CDR1 and CDR2 sequences are SGHAT and FQNNGV. The CDR3 spans 16 residues. The V end lost 1 base, the J end lost 11 bases, and 18 bases lay between the germline ends. CDR3 amino acids: CASSLVGREVSPPLHF. The CDR3 nucleotides read TGTGCCAGCAGCTTAGTAGGCAGGGAAGTTAGTCCACCCCTCCACTTT.

J is TRBJ2-7 and V is TRBV6-1; D unclear. Germline-derived CDR1 and CDR2 are MNHNS and SASEGT. This CDR3 is 16 amino acids long. V was pared by 1 base and J by 0 bases, with 13 bases between. CDR3: CASSEVGPPSSYEQYV. The CDR3 DNA follows: TGTGCCAGCAGTGAAGTTGGTCCGCCGAGCTCCTACGAGCAGTACGTC.

CDR3 protein: CASSPDRGRLTEAFF. The CDR3 DNA sequence: TGTGCCAGCAGCCCTGACAGGGGGCGTCTCACTGAAGCTTTCTTT. This chain links TRBV5-4 with TRBJ1-1, with 10 bases identical to TRBD1. From germline, CDR1 is SGHNT and CDR2 YYREEE (reference sequence). The CDR3 spans 15 residues. V trimming: 4 bases; J trimming: 4 bases; junction bases outside the gene matches: 7.

The chain uses TRBV15 and TRBJ1-2; unclear D gene. The CDR3 extends over 17 amino acids. V was cut by 1 base and J by 2 bases, with 17 bases left in between. Germline V gene lookup returns CDR1 LNHNV and CDR2 YYDKDF (reference sequence). This chain's CDR3 is CATSRGPGGDGNYGYTF. The CDR3 DNA reads TGTGCCACCAGCAGAGGGCCCGGCGGGGATGGAAACTATGGCTACACCTTC.

This clone was detected a few times. The chain couples TRBV3-1 (or the pseudogene TRBV3-2) to TRBJ2-5, with TRBD2 matching over 7 bases. CDR3 length equals 15 residues. Germline loops: CDR1 LGHDT, CDR2 YNNKEL (reference sequence). J was trimmed by 1 base and V by 1 base; bases with no gene match: 3. CDR3 amino acids: CASSQGGGLQETQYF. The CDR3 DNA sequence: TGTGCCAGCAGCCAAGGGGGAGGGCTCCAAGAGACCCAGTACTTC.

The rearrangement uses TRBV3-1 (or the pseudogene TRBV3-2) and TRBJ1-5, with D uncertain. V lost 2 bases and J 9 bases, leaving 8 bases between the germline ends. The CDR3 covers 12 residues. Germline values: CDR1 LGHDT, CDR2 YNNKEL (reference sequence). The CDR3 protein is CASSQPPGPQHF. The CDR3 coding sequence is TGTGCCAGCAGCCAACCCCCCGGGCCCCAGCATTTT.

This clone was recorded only once. CDR3 region: CASSELGTGGMGYTF. In DNA form, the CDR3 reads TGTGCCAGCAGTGAATTGGGGACAGGGGGCATGGGCTACACCTTC. The chain employs TRBV25-1 and TRBJ1-2; 12 bases match TRBD1. The CDR3 totals 15 residues. Germline values: CDR1 MGHDK, CDR2 SYGVNS. J lost 8 bases, V lost 1 base, and 5 bases had no gene match.

The chain links TRBV5-5 to TRBJ1-1; TRBD1 might be the D (6 bases). The CDR3 covers 13 residues. Germline V CDR1 and CDR2: SGHKS, YYEKEE (reference sequence). Trimming pared 0 bases from V and 10 bases from J, leaving 13 bases between. CDR3 nucleotides: TGTGCCAGCAGCTTGGTAACAGGGACGGGAGCTTTCTTT. It yields the protein CASSLVTGTGAFF. Combining the CDR3 with reference TRBV5-5 and TRBJ1-1 gives the whole variable domain DAGVTQSPTHLIKTRGQQVTLRCSPISGHKSVSWYQQVLGQGPQFIFQYYEKEERGRGNFPDRFSARQFPNYSSELNVNALLLGDSALYLCASSLVTGTGAFFGQGTRLTVV.